This record covers a single T cell receptor (beta chain). Its antigen has not been determined. Base qualities are not recorded, but no much larger clone differs from it by a single base. The CDR3 runs 15 amino acids, cysteine and phenylalanine included. This entry keeps only the CDR3 DNA: 45 bases, framed from base 1. Relative to germline, V is 5 bases shorter and J is 10 bases shorter, with 18 bases between their ends. CDR1 and CDR2, looked up from the germline V gene (reference sequence), are LNHDA and SQIVND. A FACSAria II was used to sort memory CD4+ T cells, defined as single viable CD3+CD4+CD8-CD45RO+ cells. CMV serostatus was determined using a Roche Elecsys assay that detects serum IgG against CMV pp150, pp28, p38 and p52. After thawing, total CD4+ T cells were enriched by positive selection with CD4 magnetic microbeads. The samples came from a different study that was designed specifically to examine the CD4+ T cell memory repertoire. Peripheral blood mononuclear cells were isolated and cryopreserved according to standard operating procedures, and serum was stored at -80 degrees C. The staining relied on CD3-PerCP (BW264/56), CD4-APC (RPA-T4), CD45RO-PE (UCHT1) and CD8-Pacific Orange (3B5) antibodies, and Sytox blue was used to exclude non-viable cells.

This specimen comes from a study of memory CD4+ T cells and cytomegalovirus serostatus (dated by TCRdb to the late 2010s). Study-wide context: The roughly 33 healthy Belgian adults in the cohort included 9 who were CMV seropositive and around 25 who were CMV seronegative. To replicate a published TCR-based CMV serostatus classifier, the researchers sequenced the CD4+ memory TCRbeta repertoires of a Belgian cohort whose cytomegalovirus serostatus was known.

Genomic DNA was extracted from sorted cells with the Quick-DNA Microprep Kit. Amplification of TCRbeta DNA was done with the immunoSEQ hsTCRbeta kit, following the protocol from the manufacturer. TCRbeta libraries were sequenced on an Illumina MiSeq instrument. The source study handled its data this way. Once out-of-frame sequences had been removed, a few million distinct TCRbeta sequences were left, which works out to an average of roughly 64,000 per individual. Each individual was scored according to the count of roughly 160 previously reported CMV-associated TCRbeta sequences and the total productive distinct TCRbeta count. A beta-binomial model was reimplemented in Python, and scikit-learn random forests with default parameters were trained on data from the US cohort. Classifier performance on the Belgian cohort was reported as the median AUC with percentile confidence intervals calculated over 10,000 bootstrap iterations. This is the immuneACCESS table as TCRdb keeps it, with only in-frame sequences that have V and J called. A part of the clones is gone; compared with another copy, unresolved V genes explain less than half, and the rest is unexplained. The D gene and trimming were derived from the DNA, and the V and J assignments and clone size from that table. The sample table holds 35,000 to 50,000 clones, of which around 72% were seen once. Roughly 0.6% of the sample belongs to the ten largest clones.

Study-level results and caveats: The results were read as suggesting that the CMV-associated TCR signature is, for the most part, present in the CD4+ memory repertoire. Only CD4+CD45RO+ memory cells were sequenced, in contrast to the original study, in which naive and memory CD4+ and CD8+ populations were covered. CMV serostatus prediction reached a median bootstrapped AUC of about 0.95 with the original framework and roughly 0.9 with a US-trained random forest. On the Belgian cohort, the classifier built on the original framework reached a median bootstrapped AUC of roughly 0.96, with a 95% CI of 0.76-1.00. Among the roughly 160 previously reported CMV-associated TCRbeta sequences, approximately 70 showed up in the CD4+ memory repertoires, with each one found in between one and five individuals.

The sequence links TRBV19 to TRBJ1-6, and TRBD1 may be the D gene, going by 6 matching bases. The clonotype comes from an adult in good health and CMV-seronegative. Material: memory CD4+ T cells from blood. DNA sequence: TGTGCCAGTAGTGCCAGGACAGAGAAAAACTCACCCCTCCACTTT. The translation is CASSARTEKNSPLHF. Full variable domain (CDR3 extended with the reference TRBV19 and TRBJ1-6 proteins): DGGITQSPKYLFRKEGQNVTLSCEQNLNHDAMYWYRQDPGQGLRLIYYSQIVNDFQKGDIAEGYSVSREKKESFPLTVTSAQKNPTAFYLCASSARTEKNSPLHFGNGTRLTVT.